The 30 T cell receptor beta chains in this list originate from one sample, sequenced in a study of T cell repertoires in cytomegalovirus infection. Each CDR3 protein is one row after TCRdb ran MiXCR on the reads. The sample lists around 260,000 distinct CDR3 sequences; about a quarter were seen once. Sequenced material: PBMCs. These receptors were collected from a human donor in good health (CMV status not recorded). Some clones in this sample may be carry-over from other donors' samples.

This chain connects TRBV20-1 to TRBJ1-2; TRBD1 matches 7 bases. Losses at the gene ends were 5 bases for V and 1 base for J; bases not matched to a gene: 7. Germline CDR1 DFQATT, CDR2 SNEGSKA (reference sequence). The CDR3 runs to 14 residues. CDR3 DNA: TGCAGTGCTCTTCGACAGGGTAGTAACTATGGCTACACCTTC. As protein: CSALRQGSNYGYTF.

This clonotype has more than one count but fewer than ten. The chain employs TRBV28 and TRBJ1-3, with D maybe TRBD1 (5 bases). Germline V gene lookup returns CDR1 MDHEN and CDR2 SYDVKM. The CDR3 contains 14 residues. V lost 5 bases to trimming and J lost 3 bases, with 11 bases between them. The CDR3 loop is CASSLPTVGNTIYF. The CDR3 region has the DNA TGTGCCAGCAGTCTTCCGACAGTTGGAAACACCATATATTTT.

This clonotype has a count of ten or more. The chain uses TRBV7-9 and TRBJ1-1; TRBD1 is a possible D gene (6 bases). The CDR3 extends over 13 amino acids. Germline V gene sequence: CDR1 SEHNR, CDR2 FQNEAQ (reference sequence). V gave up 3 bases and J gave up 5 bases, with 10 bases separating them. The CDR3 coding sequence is TGTGCCAGCAGCTTGTCAGGGGAGACTGAAGCTTTCTTT. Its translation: CASSLSGETEAFF.

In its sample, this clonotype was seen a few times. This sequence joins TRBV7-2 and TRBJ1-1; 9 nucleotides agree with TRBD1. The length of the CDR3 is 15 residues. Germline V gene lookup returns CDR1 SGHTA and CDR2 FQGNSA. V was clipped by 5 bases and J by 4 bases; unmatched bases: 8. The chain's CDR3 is CASSIQGAGLTEAFF. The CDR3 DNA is TGTGCCAGCAGCATACAGGGGGCGGGTCTCACTGAAGCTTTCTTT.

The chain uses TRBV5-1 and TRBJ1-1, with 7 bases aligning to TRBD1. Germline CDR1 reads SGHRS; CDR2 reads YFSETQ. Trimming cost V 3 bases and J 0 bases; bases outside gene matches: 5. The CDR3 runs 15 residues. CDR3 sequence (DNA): TGCGCCAGCAGCTCTCAGGGGGGGATGAACACTGAAGCTTTCTTT. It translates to CASSSQGGMNTEAFF. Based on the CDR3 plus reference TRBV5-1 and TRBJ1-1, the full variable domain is KAGVTQTPRYLIKTRGQQVTLSCSPISGHRSVSWYQQTPGQGLQFLFEYFSETQRNKGNFPGRFSGRQFSNSRSEMNVSTLELGDSALYLCASSSQGGMNTEAFFGQGTRLTVV.

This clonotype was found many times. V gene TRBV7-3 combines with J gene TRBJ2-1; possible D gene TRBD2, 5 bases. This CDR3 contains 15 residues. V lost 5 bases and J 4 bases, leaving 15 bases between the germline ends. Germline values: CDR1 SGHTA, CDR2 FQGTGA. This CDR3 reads CASSPSRGLYNEQFF. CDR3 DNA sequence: TGTGCCAGCAGCCCCAGCCGCGGGTTGTACAATGAGCAGTTCTTC.

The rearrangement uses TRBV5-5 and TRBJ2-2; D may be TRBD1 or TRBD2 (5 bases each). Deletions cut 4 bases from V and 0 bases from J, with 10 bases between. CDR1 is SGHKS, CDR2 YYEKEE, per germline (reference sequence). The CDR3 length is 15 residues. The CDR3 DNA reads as TGTGCCAGCAGCCCGGGACCGTCGAACACCGGGGAGCTGTTTTTT. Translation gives CASSPGPSNTGELFF.

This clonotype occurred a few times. In DNA, the CDR3 is TGCGCCAGCTCTACACTAGCCGACACAGATACGCAGTATTTT. Protein product: CASSTLADTDTQYF. The chain is built from TRBV4-3 and TRBJ2-3, with D maybe TRBD2 (6 bases). This CDR3 is 14 amino acids long. CDR1 is LGHNA and CDR2 is YSLEER in the germline V gene. The V end lost 8 bases, the J end lost 2 bases, and 14 bases lay between the germline ends.

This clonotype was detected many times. Here the CDR3 DNA reads TGTGCCAGCAGTTACTCGGGACGGCCTCAAGAGACCCAGTACTTC. Translated: CASSYSGRPQETQYF. The chain carries TRBV6-5 and TRBJ2-5; D is tentatively TRBD1 or TRBD2 (5 bases each). Trimming pared 0 bases from V and 2 bases from J, leaving 10 bases between. This CDR3 contains 15 residues. CDR1 is MNHEY, CDR2 SVGAGI, per germline.

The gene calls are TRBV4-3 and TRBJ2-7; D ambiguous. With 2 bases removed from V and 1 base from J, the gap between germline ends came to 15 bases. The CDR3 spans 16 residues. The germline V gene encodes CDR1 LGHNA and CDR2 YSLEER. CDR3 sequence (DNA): TGCGCCAGCAGCCAAAATGTGGCGCGCTCTTCCTACGAGCAGTACTTC. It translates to CASSQNVARSSYEQYF.

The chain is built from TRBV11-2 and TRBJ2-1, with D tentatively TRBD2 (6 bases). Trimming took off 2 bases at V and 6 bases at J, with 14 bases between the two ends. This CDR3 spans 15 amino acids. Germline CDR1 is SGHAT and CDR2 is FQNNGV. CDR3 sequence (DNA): TGTGCCAGCAGCTTATGGGGGGATTCGCGCAATGAGCAGTTCTTC. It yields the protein CASSLWGDSRNEQFF.

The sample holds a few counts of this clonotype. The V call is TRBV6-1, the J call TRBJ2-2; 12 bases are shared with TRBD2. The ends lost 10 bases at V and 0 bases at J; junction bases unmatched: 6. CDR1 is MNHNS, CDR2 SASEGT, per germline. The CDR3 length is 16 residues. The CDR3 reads CATQGTSGSNTGELFF. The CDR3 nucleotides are TGTGCCACGCAGGGGACTAGCGGGTCGAACACCGGGGAGCTGTTTTTT.

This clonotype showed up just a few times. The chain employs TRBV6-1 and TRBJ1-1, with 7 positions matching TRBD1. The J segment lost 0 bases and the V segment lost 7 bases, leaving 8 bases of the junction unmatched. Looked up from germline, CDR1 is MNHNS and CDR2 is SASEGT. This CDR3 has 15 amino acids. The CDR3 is CASIVRTGLNTEAFF. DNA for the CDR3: TGTGCCAGCATTGTACGGACAGGTTTGAACACTGAAGCTTTCTTT.

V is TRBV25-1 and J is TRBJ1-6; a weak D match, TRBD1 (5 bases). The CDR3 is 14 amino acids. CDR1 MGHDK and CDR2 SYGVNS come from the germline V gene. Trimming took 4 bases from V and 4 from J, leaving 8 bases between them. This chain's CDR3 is CASSGTGYNSPLHF. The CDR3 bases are TGTGCCAGCAGTGGTACAGGATATAATTCACCCCTCCACTTT.

CDR3 coding DNA: TGCGCCAGCAGTTCAAGATTCGTTGATCAGCCCCAGCATTTT. Translating it yields CASSSRFVDQPQHF. V is TRBV10-2 and J is TRBJ1-5; D not certain. The CDR3 contains 14 residues. Germline loops: CDR1 WSHSY, CDR2 SAAADI. V shed 5 bases and J shed 5 bases, with 13 bases lying between them.

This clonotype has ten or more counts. CDR3 in amino acids: CASSQDPLNYGYTF. The CDR3 nucleotides read TGTGCCAGCAGCCAAGATCCTTTGAACTATGGCTACACCTTC. V usage is TRBV7-2 and J usage is TRBJ1-2; D unclear. Trimming removed 5 bases from V and 2 bases from J, with 12 bases in between. Germline CDR1 SGHTA, CDR2 FQGNSA. The CDR3 is 14 amino acids.

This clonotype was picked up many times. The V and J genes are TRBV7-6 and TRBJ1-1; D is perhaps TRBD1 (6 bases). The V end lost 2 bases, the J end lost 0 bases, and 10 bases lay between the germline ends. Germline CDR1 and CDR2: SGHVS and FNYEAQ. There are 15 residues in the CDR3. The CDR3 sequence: CASSLLGGLNTEAFF. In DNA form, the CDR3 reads TGTGCCAGCAGCTTACTGGGGGGGCTGAACACTGAAGCTTTCTTT.

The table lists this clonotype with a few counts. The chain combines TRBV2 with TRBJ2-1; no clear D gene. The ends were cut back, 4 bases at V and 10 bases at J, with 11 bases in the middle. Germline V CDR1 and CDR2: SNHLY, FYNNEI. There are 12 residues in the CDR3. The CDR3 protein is CASSALSREQFF. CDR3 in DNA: TGTGCCAGCAGTGCTCTATCCAGAGAGCAGTTCTTC.

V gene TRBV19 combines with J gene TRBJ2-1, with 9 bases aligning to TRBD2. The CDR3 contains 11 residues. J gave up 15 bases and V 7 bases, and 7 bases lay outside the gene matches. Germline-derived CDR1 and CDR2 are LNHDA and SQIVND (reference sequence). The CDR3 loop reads CASTNWGLAFF. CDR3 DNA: TGTGCCAGTACAAATTGGGGACTAGCGTTCTTC.

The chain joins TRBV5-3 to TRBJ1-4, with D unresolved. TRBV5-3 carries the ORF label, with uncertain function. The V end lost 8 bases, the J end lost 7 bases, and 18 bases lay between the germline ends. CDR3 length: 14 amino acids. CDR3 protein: CASSPDFIPEKLFF. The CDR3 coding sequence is TGTGCCAGCAGCCCGGACTTCATACCTGAAAAACTGTTTTTT.

The CDR3 region has the DNA TGTGCCAGCTCACCATTAAGTAGCGGGTTGGGCACAGATACGCAGTATTTT. Amino acid sequence: CASSPLSSGLGTDTQYF. The chain combines TRBV18 with TRBJ2-3, with 7 bases aligning to TRBD2. The CDR3 runs to 17 residues. V was clipped by 2 bases and J by 1 base; unmatched bases: 9. Germline assignment: CDR1 KGHSH and CDR2 LQKENI.

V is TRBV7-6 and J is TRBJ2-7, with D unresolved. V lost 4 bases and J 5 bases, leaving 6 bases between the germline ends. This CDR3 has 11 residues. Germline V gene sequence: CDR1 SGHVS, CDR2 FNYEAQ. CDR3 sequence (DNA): TGTGCCAGCAGCTATATAGACGAGCAGTACTTC. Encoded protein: CASSYIDEQYF.

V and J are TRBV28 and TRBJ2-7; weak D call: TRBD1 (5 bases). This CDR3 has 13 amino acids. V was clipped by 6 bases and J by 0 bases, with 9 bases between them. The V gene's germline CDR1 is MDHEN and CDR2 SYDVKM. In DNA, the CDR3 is TGTGCCAGCAGAGATGGACACTCCTACGAGCAGTACTTC. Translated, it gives CASRDGHSYEQYF.

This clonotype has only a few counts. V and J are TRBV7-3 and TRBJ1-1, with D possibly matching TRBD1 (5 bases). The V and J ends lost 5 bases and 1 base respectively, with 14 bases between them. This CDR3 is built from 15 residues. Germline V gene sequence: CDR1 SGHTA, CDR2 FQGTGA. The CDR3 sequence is CASSRSDRPNTEAFF. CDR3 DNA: TGTGCCAGCAGCCGGTCTGACAGACCGAACACTGAAGCTTTCTTT.

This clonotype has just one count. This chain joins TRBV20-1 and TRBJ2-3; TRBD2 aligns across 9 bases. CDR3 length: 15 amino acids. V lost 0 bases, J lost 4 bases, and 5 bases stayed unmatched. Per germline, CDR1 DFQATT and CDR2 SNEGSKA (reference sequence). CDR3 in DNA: TGCAGTGCTAGAGATCTAGCGGGGATGGCAGATACGCAGTATTTT. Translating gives CSARDLAGMADTQYF.

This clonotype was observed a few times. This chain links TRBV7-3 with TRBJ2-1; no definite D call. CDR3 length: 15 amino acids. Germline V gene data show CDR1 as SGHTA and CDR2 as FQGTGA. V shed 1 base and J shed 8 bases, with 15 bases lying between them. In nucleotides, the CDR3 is TGTGCCAGCAGCTTAAGGGGAACCTCCTTGTATGAGCAGTTCTTC. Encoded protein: CASSLRGTSLYEQFF.

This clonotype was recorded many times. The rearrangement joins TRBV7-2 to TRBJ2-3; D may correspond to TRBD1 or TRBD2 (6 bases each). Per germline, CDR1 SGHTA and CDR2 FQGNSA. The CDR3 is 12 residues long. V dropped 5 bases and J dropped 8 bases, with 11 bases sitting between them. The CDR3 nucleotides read TGTGCCAGCAGCCCGGGGGCCGGTACGCAGTATTTT. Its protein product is CASSPGAGTQYF.

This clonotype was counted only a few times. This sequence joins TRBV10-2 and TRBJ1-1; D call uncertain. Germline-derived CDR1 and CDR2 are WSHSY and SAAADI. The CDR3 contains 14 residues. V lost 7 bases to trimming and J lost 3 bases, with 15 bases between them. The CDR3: CASNMGRRYTEAFF. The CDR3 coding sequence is TGCGCCAGCAATATGGGCCGCAGGTACACTGAAGCTTTCTTT.

The CDR3 region is CASSLIGQGDDEQYF. Here the CDR3 DNA reads TGTGCCAGCAGTTTAATCGGACAGGGGGACGACGAGCAGTACTTC. The J gene is TRBJ2-7, the V gene TRBV28; TRBD1 matches 10 bases. With 2 bases clipped from V and 5 bases from J, the junction kept 6 bases outside the gene matches. CDR3 length equals 15 residues. CDR1 and CDR2 from the germline V gene are MDHEN and SYDVKM.

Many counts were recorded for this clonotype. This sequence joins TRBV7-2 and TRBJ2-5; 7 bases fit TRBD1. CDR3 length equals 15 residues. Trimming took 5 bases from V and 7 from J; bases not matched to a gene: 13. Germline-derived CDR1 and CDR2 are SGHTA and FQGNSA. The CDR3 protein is CASSPGGDRLWTQYF. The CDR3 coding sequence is TGTGCCAGCAGCCCAGGGGGAGACCGCCTTTGGACCCAGTACTTC.